Below are 25 T cell receptor beta chains sequenced from a single sample in a study of shared clonotypes between healthy human individuals. Only in-frame clones appear in the TCRdb table, and some are missing; sequencing was by immunoSEQ multiplex PCR. The sample includes about 490,000 clones, 60% to 80% of them seen just once. The sequencing input was PBMCs. The receptors shown here come from a woman aged 40 to 55 in good health. Some clones in this sample may be carry-over from other donors' samples.

The chain carries TRBV7-2 and TRBJ2-7; 11 nucleotides align to TRBD2. Germline-derived CDR1 and CDR2 are SGHTA and FQGNSA. This CDR3 is 16 amino acids long. Trimming at V came to 5 bases and at J to 3 bases, leaving 9 bases not matched to a gene. The CDR3 sequence: CASSKGLAVIFYEQYF. CDR3 DNA sequence: TGTGCCAGCAGCAAGGGACTAGCGGTGATTTTCTACGAGCAGTACTTC.

This clone was observed a handful of times. V and J are TRBV18 and TRBJ2-6; TRBD1 matches at 7 bases. Trimming at V came to 4 bases and at J to 2 bases, leaving 11 bases not matched to a gene. The CDR3 consists of 18 residues. Germline loops: CDR1 KGHSH, CDR2 LQKENI. Here the CDR3 reads CASSQTQAGGAGANVLTF. The CDR3 nucleotides read TGTGCCAGCTCACAAACCCAGGCAGGGGGAGCTGGGGCCAACGTCCTGACTTTC.

The CDR3 protein is CASSQGLMNTEAFF. The CDR3 DNA reads as TGTGCCAGCTCACAGGGGCTCATGAACACTGAAGCTTTCTTT. J is TRBJ1-1 and V is TRBV18; perhaps TRBD1 as D (5 bases). Looked up from germline, CDR1 is KGHSH and CDR2 is LQKENI. The CDR3 length is 14 residues. V was pared by 4 bases and J by 0 bases, with 9 bases between.

The chain carries TRBV7-8 and TRBJ2-2; the D gene is possibly TRBD2 (5 bases). Deletions cut 5 bases from V and 6 bases from J, with 10 bases between. This CDR3 is built from 13 residues. The V gene's germline CDR1 is SGHVS and CDR2 FQNEAQ. The CDR3 DNA follows: TGTGCCAGCAGCGCCGACTATTCCGGGGAGCTGTTTTTT. Translating gives CASSADYSGELFF.

This clone was detected only once. The chain employs TRBV27 and TRBJ1-4; D is unclear. Germline CDR1 and CDR2: MNHEY and SMNVEV (reference sequence). V was clipped by 10 bases and J by 0 bases, with 15 bases between them. There are 15 residues in the CDR3. The CDR3 nucleotides read TGTGCCACCCCGGGTCCAGCTACAACTAATGAAAAACTGTTTTTT. Protein: CATPGPATTNEKLFF.

The V and J genes are TRBV11-2 and TRBJ1-2; TRBD1 is a possible D gene (5 bases). CDR1 is SGHAT, CDR2 FQNNGV, per germline. Deletions cut 0 bases from V and 2 bases from J, with 13 bases between. The CDR3 is 16 residues long. The CDR3 nucleotides read TGTGCCAGCAGCTTAGATCCCTCGGGGGTGAACTATGGCTACACCTTC. Residues: CASSLDPSGVNYGYTF.

The chain recombines TRBV2 with TRBJ2-7; tentatively, D is TRBD1 (6 bases). Germline CDR1 reads SNHLY; CDR2 reads FYNNEI. V lost 1 base to trimming and J lost 2 bases, with 12 bases between them. CDR3 length: 15 residues. The CDR3 loop is CASSEGPDSTYEQYF. The CDR3, as DNA: TGTGCCAGCAGTGAAGGACCGGACAGCACCTACGAGCAGTACTTC. The entire variable domain, with the rest obtained from reference TRBV2 and TRBJ2-7, is as follows: EPEVTQTPSHQVTQMGQEVILRCVPISNHLYFYWYRQILGQKVEFLVSFYNNEISEKSEIFDDQFSVERPDGSNFTLKIRSTKLEDSAMYFCASSEGPDSTYEQYFGPGTRLTVT.

The chain couples TRBV15 to TRBJ1-4, with 11 positions matching TRBD1. V shed 1 base and J 7 bases; nucleotides not matched to a gene: 5. Germline lookup yields CDR1 LNHNV and CDR2 YYDKDF (reference sequence). CDR3 size: 16 residues. The CDR3 DNA follows: TGTGCCACCAGCAGAGTAGGGACAGGGGGTTTTGAAAAACTGTTTTTT. Translating gives CATSRVGTGGFEKLFF.

V gene TRBV25-1 combines with J gene TRBJ1-1, with 8 bases matching TRBD1. The germline gives CDR1 MGHDK, CDR2 SYGVNS. Trimming took 1 base from V and 5 from J; bases not matched to a gene: 9. The CDR3 covers 16 residues. The CDR3 DNA reads TGTGCCAGCAGTGAATCATCCAGGGGGCGAAAGACTGAAGCTTTCTTT. This translates into CASSESSRGRKTEAFF.

With respect to this clone: Additional DNA sequences in this sample encode the identical CDR3. J is TRBJ2-5 and V is TRBV5-1; D call uncertain. From germline, CDR1 is SGHRS and CDR2 YFSETQ. CDR3 size: 20 residues. Trimming removed 0 bases from V and 6 bases from J, with 30 bases in between. The CDR3 is CASSLGRWFFRDPPLKTQYF. The CDR3 DNA sequence: TGCGCCAGCAGCTTGGGACGGTGGTTTTTCCGTGACCCCCCGTTGAAGACCCAGTACTTC.

V usage is TRBV10-3 and J usage is TRBJ2-5; either TRBD1 or TRBD2 may supply D (5 bases each). The CDR3 consists of 14 residues. Germline lookup yields CDR1 ENHRY and CDR2 SYGVKD. V lost 4 bases to trimming and J lost 5 bases, with 14 bases between them. This CDR3 reads CAISGSGSTETQYF. For the CDR3, the DNA is TGTGCCATCAGTGGATCAGGGAGCACCGAGACCCAGTACTTC.

The chain uses TRBV5-5 and TRBJ2-1; TRBD2 is a possible D gene (5 bases). The V end was cut by 5 bases, the J end by 3 bases, with 9 bases between. Germline V lookup: CDR1 SGHKS, CDR2 YYEKEE (reference sequence). There are 13 residues in the CDR3. In nucleotides, the CDR3 is TGTGCCAGCAGGAAAACTAGCTACAATGAGCAGTTCTTC. Protein: CASRKTSYNEQFF.

This chain connects TRBV6-6 to TRBJ2-5; possible D gene TRBD2, 6 bases. CDR3 length equals 13 residues. The V gene lost 8 bases and the J gene lost 11 bases, with 21 bases spanning the gap. Germline assignment: CDR1 MNHNY and CDR2 SVGAGI (reference sequence). In DNA, the CDR3 is TGTGCCAGCGGCAGGGAGGTTGTGTGGGAGCAGTACTTC. It translates to CASGREVVWEQYF.

The chain combines TRBV5-7 with TRBJ1-1, with D uncertain. TRBV5-7 is flagged as an ORF with uncertain function. The CDR3 spans 12 residues. V dropped 3 bases and J dropped 2 bases, with 5 bases sitting between them. CDR3 loop: CASSWGNTEAFF. The CDR3, as DNA: TGTGCCAGCAGCTGGGGTAACACTGAAGCTTTCTTT.

The chain uses TRBV4-1 and TRBJ2-7; the match to TRBD1 covers 9 bases. The junction had 7 bases not matched to a gene; V was cut back by 3 bases and J by 4 bases. The CDR3 extends over 15 amino acids. Germline V gene lookup returns CDR1 MGHRA and CDR2 YSYEKL. The CDR3 sequence is CASSQGTGSIYEQYF. The CDR3, as DNA: TGCGCCAGCAGCCAGGGGACAGGGTCGATTTACGAGCAGTACTTC.

The V and J genes are TRBV9 and TRBJ2-1, with 13 bases fitting TRBD2. Trimming took 3 bases from V and 6 from J; bases not matched to a gene: 18. This CDR3 is built from 20 residues. In germline, CDR1 is SGDLS, CDR2 YYNGEE. This chain's CDR3 is CASSGPGLAGLRAMSNEQFF. CDR3 in DNA: TGTGCCAGCAGCGGGCCGGGACTAGCGGGATTGCGAGCAATGAGCAATGAGCAGTTCTTC. The entire variable domain, with the rest obtained from reference TRBV9 and TRBJ2-1, is as follows: DSGVTQTPKHLITATGQRVTLRCSPRSGDLSVYWYQQSLDQGLQFLIQYYNGEERAKGNILERFSAQQFPDLHSELNLSSLELGDSALYFCASSGPGLAGLRAMSNEQFFGPGTRLTVL.

This rearrangement joins TRBV11-2 to TRBJ1-4, with a possible D match to TRBD1 (6 bases). CDR3 length: 17 residues. Deletions cut 2 bases from V and 3 bases from J, with 16 bases between. Germline V gives CDR1 SGHAT, CDR2 FQNNGV. The CDR3 here is CASSLRQGRMANEKLFF. CDR3 bases: TGTGCCAGCAGCTTACGGCAGGGGAGAATGGCTAATGAAAAACTGTTTTTT. Combining the CDR3 with reference TRBV11-2 and TRBJ1-4 gives the whole variable domain EAGVAQSPRYKIIEKRQSVAFWCNPISGHATLYWYQQILGQGPKLLIQFQNNGVVDDSQLPKDRFSAERLKGVDSTLKIQPAKLEDSAVYLCASSLRQGRMANEKLFFGSGTQLSVL.

This clone was observed a single time. The V call is TRBV18, the J call TRBJ2-2, with D hard to call. There are 11 residues in the CDR3. V was trimmed by 3 bases and J by 4 bases, leaving 0 bases between them. Germline-derived CDR1 and CDR2 are KGHSH and LQKENI. The CDR3 region has the DNA TGTGCCAGCTCACCCACCGGGGAGCTGTTTTTT. It codes for CASSPTGELFF.

J is TRBJ1-2 and V is TRBV5-1; D perhaps matches TRBD1 (5 bases). This CDR3 is 15 amino acids long. Germline values: CDR1 SGHRS, CDR2 YFSETQ. Between the trimmed V and J ends, which lost 0 bases and 1 base, there was a span of 10 bases. CDR3 bases: TGCGCCAGCAGCTTGGGTCAGGGATATAACTATGGCTACACCTTC. Protein product: CASSLGQGYNYGYTF.

The gene calls are TRBV4-3 and TRBJ2-2; 10 bases align to TRBD1. CDR3 size: 15 residues. The V and J ends lost 6 bases and 6 bases, in that order; junction bases with no gene match: 7. The V gene's germline CDR1 is LGHNA and CDR2 YSLEER. The CDR3 nucleotides are TGCGCCAGCAGATCCGGGACAGGGGACCCCGGGGAGCTGTTTTTT. Translation gives CASRSGTGDPGELFF.

The chain links TRBV28 to TRBJ2-3; D might be TRBD1 or TRBD2, each matching 5 bases. This CDR3 spans 13 amino acids. Germline lookup yields CDR1 MDHEN and CDR2 SYDVKM. V dropped 7 bases and J dropped 0 bases, with 8 bases sitting between them. The CDR3, as DNA: TGTGCCAGCACGGGGCCGAGCACAGATACGCAGTATTTT. Encoded protein: CASTGPSTDTQYF. The entire variable domain, with the rest obtained from reference TRBV28 and TRBJ2-3, is as follows: DVKVTQSSRYLVKRTGEKVFLECVQDMDHENMFWYRQDPGLGLRLIYFSYDVKMKEKGDIPEGYSVSREKKERFSLILESASTNQTSMYLCASTGPSTDTQYFGPGTRLTVL.

The chain couples TRBV28 to TRBJ1-5; D is possibly TRBD1 (5 bases). The CDR3 totals 17 residues. From germline, CDR1 is MDHEN and CDR2 SYDVKM. V shed 5 bases and J shed 2 bases, with 19 bases lying between them. CDR3 protein: CASSTQTRGLGNQPQHF. The CDR3 DNA is TGTGCCAGCAGTACACAGACGAGGGGCCTAGGCAATCAGCCCCAGCATTTT.

This chain uses TRBV15 with TRBJ2-5; D is uncertain. Germline V lookup: CDR1 LNHNV, CDR2 YYDKDF (reference sequence). Between the trimmed V and J ends, which lost 1 base and 5 bases, there was a span of 11 bases. CDR3 length equals 14 residues. The DNA of the CDR3 is TGTGCCACCAGCAGAGGGGCGGTTGGGGAGACCCAGTACTTC. Residues: CATSRGAVGETQYF.

This chain joins TRBV6-4 and TRBJ2-6, with D hard to call. V lost 6 bases and J lost 0, with 15 bases in between. Germline V lookup: CDR1 MRHNA, CDR2 SNTAGT. The CDR3 extends over 17 amino acids. In DNA, the CDR3 is TGTGCCAGCAGCCCTGGCTCGTCCAGCTCTGGGGCCAACGTCCTGACTTTC. Its translation: CASSPGSSSSGANVLTF.

The genes are TRBV7-9 and TRBJ2-3, with D possibly matching TRBD2 (6 bases). Germline V gives CDR1 SEHNR, CDR2 FQNEAQ (reference sequence). CDR3 size: 15 residues. Deletions cut 5 bases from V and 5 bases from J, with 17 bases between. DNA of the CDR3: TGTGCCAGCAGCCCCCTGGAGGGGTTTAAAGATACGCAGTATTTT. This sequence encodes CASSPLEGFKDTQYF. The entire variable domain, with the rest obtained from reference TRBV7-9 and TRBJ2-3, is as follows: DTGVSQNPRHKITKRGQNVTFRCDPISEHNRLYWYRQTLGQGPEFLTYFQNEAQLEKSRLLSDRFSAERPKGSFSTLEIQRTEQGDSAMYLCASSPLEGFKDTQYFGPGTRLTVL.